Below, 28 T cell receptor beta chains from the same sample are listed, as sequenced in a study of blood T cell repertoires in COVID-19. Sequencing was performed with immunoSEQ multiplex PCR; in TCRdb, only in-frame clones are kept and a portion is missing. Of 100,000 to 150,000 clones listed, about 81% are singletons. The sample comprised peripheral blood. The receptors come from a man aged 25-45 years with COVID-19, enrolled during active disease.

This chain uses TRBV10-3 with TRBJ1-1, with D possibly matching TRBD1 (5 bases). The germline V gene has CDR1 ENHRY and CDR2 SYGVKD. V lost 6 bases and J lost 4, with 12 bases in between. The CDR3 spans 13 residues. DNA for the CDR3: TGTGCCATCAGGGGGCGGGGTATCACTGAAGCTTTCTTT. It translates to CAIRGRGITEAFF.

The chain recombines TRBV30 with TRBJ1-1; D uncertain. The length of the CDR3 is 12 residues. Germline assignment: CDR1 GTSNPN and CDR2 SVGIG (reference sequence). Trimming stripped 0 bases from V and 11 bases from J, with 13 bases between. The CDR3 reads CAWSVSLTEAFF. In nucleotides, the CDR3 is TGTGCCTGGAGTGTAAGCCTAACAGAGGCTTTCTTT.

The table lists this clone with a few counts. The V and J genes are TRBV7-7 and TRBJ2-1, with 9 bases aligning to TRBD2. V trimming: 4 bases; J trimming: 12 bases; junction bases outside the gene matches: 7. This CDR3 contains 13 residues. Germline V CDR1 and CDR2: SSHAT, FNYEAQ (reference sequence). The DNA for the CDR3 is TGTGCCAGCAGCTCTAGACTAGCGGACCTGCAGTTCTTC. Amino acids: CASSSRLADLQFF.

Comments on this clone: The CDR3 does not close with the conserved phenylalanine or tryptophan, likely indicating a read error. Because the CDR3's place on the DNA is in doubt, the DNA is left out and the CDR3 is given as listed by TCRdb. This chain connects TRBV19 to TRBJ2-7; TRBD2 is the table's D call, not checked against the DNA. The CDR3 totals 8 residues, both ends included. CDR1 and CDR2 (germline): LNHDA, SQIVND (reference sequence). CDR3 loop: CASMEDSL.

The chain recombines TRBV30 with TRBJ2-1; 7 bases are a match to TRBD2. Trimming cost V 7 bases and J 4 bases; bases outside gene matches: 7. Germline V gene sequence: CDR1 GTSNPN, CDR2 SVGIG (reference sequence). This CDR3 is built from 13 residues. DNA of the CDR3: TGTGCCTCGGGGGGAGGACCTTACAATGAGCAGTTCTTC. Its protein is CASGGGPYNEQFF.

This chain links TRBV12-3 or TRBV12-4 with TRBJ2-3, with 8 bases lining up with TRBD2. V trimming: 6 bases; J trimming: 7 bases; junction bases outside the gene matches: 6. The CDR3 runs 13 residues. This CDR3 is CASSRGGRNTQYF. In DNA, the CDR3 is TGTGCCAGCAGCCGGGGGGGCCGAAATACGCAGTATTTT.

The chain employs TRBV24-1 and TRBJ1-5, with 7 bases matching TRBD1. CDR1 and CDR2 (germline): KGHDR, SFDVKD. V lost 4 bases to trimming and J lost 4 bases; unmatched junction nucleotides: 9. The CDR3 sequence is 16 residues long. In DNA, the CDR3 is TGTGCCACCAGTGAGCGCACTGACAGGGAGAATCAGCCCCAGCATTTT. Encoded protein: CATSERTDRENQPQHF.

V and J are TRBV30 and TRBJ1-4; D remains unclear. The CDR3 totals 17 residues. Trimming shortened V by 0 bases and J by 2 bases, and 16 bases separated the two germline ends. Germline V CDR1 and CDR2: GTSNPN, SVGIG (reference sequence). In DNA form, the CDR3 reads TGTGCCTGGAGTGTACCGGGGTCCTACGGGACTAATGAAAAACTGTTTTTT. This encodes CAWSVPGSYGTNEKLFF.

J is TRBJ2-7 and V is TRBV7-3; possible D gene TRBD2, 5 bases. Trimming pared 5 bases from V and 3 bases from J, leaving 26 bases between. This CDR3 has 18 amino acids. Germline V lookup: CDR1 SGHTA, CDR2 FQGTGA. In nucleotides, the CDR3 is TGTGCCAGCAGCCTAGGCGTTAGTGGGAGAGAGCGGAGCTACGAGCAGTACTTC. It yields the protein CASSLGVSGRERSYEQYF.

V and J are TRBV14 and TRBJ1-1, with a tentative D call TRBD1 (5 bases). The CDR3 is made up of 16 amino acids. With 1 base removed from V and 1 base from J, the gap between germline ends came to 13 bases. Germline V CDR1 and CDR2: SGHDN, FVKESK. The chain's CDR3 is CASSQGGRARNTEAFF. The DNA for the CDR3 is TGTGCCAGCAGCCAAGGGGGCAGGGCGAGGAACACTGAAGCTTTCTTT.

The chain joins TRBV29-1 to TRBJ1-4; TRBD1 agrees at 8 bases. The CDR3 consists of 13 residues. V was pared by 5 bases and J by 5 bases, with 4 bases of the junction left unmatched. Germline-derived CDR1 and CDR2 are SQVTM and ANQGSEA. This chain's CDR3 is CSVSGTGNEKLFF. The DNA of the CDR3 is TGCAGCGTTAGCGGGACAGGCAATGAAAAACTGTTTTTT.

This clone has only one observation. The chain joins TRBV6-6 to TRBJ1-3, with 9 bases lining up with TRBD1. The germline V gene encodes CDR1 MNHNY and CDR2 SVGAGI (reference sequence). V gave up 4 bases and J gave up 7 bases; unmatched junction bases: 8. The CDR3 spans 15 residues. CDR3 sequence reads: CASSFGQGIGNTIYF. The CDR3 nucleotides read TGTGCCAGCAGTTTCGGACAGGGGATAGGCAACACCATATATTTT.

This clone was seen once. The chain uses TRBV19 and TRBJ2-2; 14 bases fit TRBD2. This CDR3 is built from 21 residues. Germline V gives CDR1 LNHDA, CDR2 SQIVND (reference sequence). Germline trimming cut 7 bases from V and 0 bases from J; bases unmatched to any gene: 16. CDR3 residues: CASTTLPGTSGGLSNTGELFF. DNA for the CDR3: TGTGCCAGTACTACTCTCCCGGGGACTAGCGGGGGACTGTCGAACACCGGGGAGCTGTTTTTT. The full variable domain, completed using reference TRBV19 and TRBJ2-2, is DGGITQSPKYLFRKEGQNVTLSCEQNLNHDAMYWYRQDPGQGLRLIYYSQIVNDFQKGDIAEGYSVSREKKESFPLTVTSAQKNPTAFYLCASTTLPGTSGGLSNTGELFFGEGSRLTVL.

J is TRBJ2-1 and V is TRBV27; TRBD2 matches at 11 bases. V was pared by 5 bases and J by 2 bases, with 5 bases of the junction left unmatched. CDR3 length: 16 residues. Germline lookup yields CDR1 MNHEY and CDR2 SMNVEV (reference sequence). The CDR3 DNA sequence: TGTGCCAGCAGTCTACTAGCGGGGGCCACCTACAATGAGCAGTTCTTC. The encoded protein is CASSLLAGATYNEQFF.

This rearrangement joins TRBV5-1 to TRBJ1-6; 10 bases fit TRBD1. Unmatched junction bases numbered 4, after V lost 3 bases and J lost 7 bases. CDR1 and CDR2 from the germline V gene are SGHRS and YFSETQ. The CDR3 runs to 15 residues. The CDR3 protein is CASSYGTGVNSPLHF. The CDR3 DNA follows: TGCGCCAGCAGCTACGGGACAGGGGTAAATTCACCCCTCCACTTT.

This rearrangement joins TRBV12-3 or TRBV12-4 to TRBJ2-5; no definite D call. V dropped 1 base and J dropped 4 bases, with 4 bases sitting between them. CDR3 length equals 12 residues. The CDR3 DNA follows: TGTGCCAGCAGTTTAGACGGAGAGACCCAGTACTTC. It is translated as CASSLDGETQYF.

The chain combines TRBV13 with TRBJ1-5; 7 nucleotides line up with TRBD1. Germline V gives CDR1 PRHDT, CDR2 FYEKMQ (reference sequence). V dropped 5 bases and J dropped 1; count of bases not matched to a gene: 2. The CDR3 is made up of 14 amino acids. The CDR3 here is CASSTGVSNQPQHF. CDR3 coding DNA: TGTGCCAGCAGCACAGGGGTAAGCAATCAGCCCCAGCATTTT.

The V and J genes are TRBV27 and TRBJ1-6, with D possibly being TRBD1 (5 bases). The CDR3 has 16 amino acids. Trimming stripped 3 bases from V and 5 bases from J, with 14 bases between. Germline-derived CDR1 and CDR2 are MNHEY and SMNVEV (reference sequence). The CDR3 region has the DNA TGTGCCAGCAGTTTCCAAGGGGCCGTCAATAATTCACCCCTCCACTTT. Translation gives CASSFQGAVNNSPLHF.

The V and J genes are TRBV6-5 and TRBJ2-3; the D gene is possibly TRBD2 (7 bases). Germline V lookup: CDR1 MNHEY, CDR2 SVGAGI. Deletions cut 4 bases from V and 2 bases from J, with 16 bases between. The CDR3 is 16 residues long. CDR3 in DNA: TGTGCCAGCAGTTTGGTTGGGGGGGCTTCCACAGATACGCAGTATTTT. As protein: CASSLVGGASTDTQYF.

This clone turned up a few times. The rearrangement links TRBV4-3 to TRBJ1-6; D gene unclear. Trimming left V 0 bases short and J 6 bases short, with 9 bases between. This CDR3 is built from 15 residues. Germline loops: CDR1 LGHNA, CDR2 YSLEER. The chain's CDR3 is CASSQDWRGNSPLHF. The CDR3 coding sequence is TGCGCCAGCAGCCAAGATTGGCGGGGTAATTCACCCCTCCACTTT.

The V and J genes are TRBV11-3 and TRBJ2-5; D ambiguous. This CDR3 contains 14 residues. V was trimmed by 5 bases and J by 1 base, leaving 11 bases between them. The germline gives CDR1 SGHNT, CDR2 YENEEA. CDR3 bases: TGTGCCAGCAGCCCCCGAAGGAGCCAAGAGACCCAGTACTTC. It encodes CASSPRRSQETQYF.

V usage is TRBV6-5 and J usage is TRBJ2-1; TRBD2 matches at 11 bases. The CDR3 has 15 amino acids. The germline V gene has CDR1 MNHEY and CDR2 SVGAGI. V dropped 5 bases and J dropped 4; count of bases not matched to a gene: 4. CDR3 DNA sequence: TGTGCCAGCAGTAATAGCGGGGGGGGATACAATGAGCAGTTCTTC. Its protein product is CASSNSGGGYNEQFF.

CDR3 sequence reads: CATTPDRGNNSPLHF. The CDR3 coding sequence is TGTGCCACCACCCCGGACAGGGGGAACAATTCACCCCTCCACTTT. V is TRBV15 and J is TRBJ1-6; TRBD1 aligns across 10 bases. The CDR3 runs to 15 residues. The ends lost 7 bases at V and 7 bases at J; junction bases unmatched: 7. CDR1 and CDR2 from the germline V gene are LNHNV and YYDKDF (reference sequence). Full variable domain (remainder filled in from reference TRBV15 and TRBJ1-6): DAMVIQNPRYQVTQFGKPVTLSCSQTLNHNVMYWYQQKSSQAPKLLFHYYDKDFNNEADTPDNFQSRRPNTSFCFLDIRSPGLGDTAMYLCATTPDRGNNSPLHFGNGTRLTVT.

CDR3: CASSLEAGVNSPLHF. CDR3 nucleotide sequence: TGTGCCAGCAGCTTAGAAGCAGGGGTGAATTCACCCCTCCACTTT. The chain couples TRBV7-9 to TRBJ1-6; a possible D gene is TRBD1 (6 bases). V was trimmed by 1 base and J by 7 bases, leaving 11 bases between them. The germline gives CDR1 SEHNR, CDR2 FQNEAQ (reference sequence). The length of the CDR3 is 15 residues.

The chain combines TRBV19 with TRBJ1-3; 8 bases map to TRBD1. The CDR3 loop spans 15 amino acids. Losses at the gene ends were 8 bases for V and 5 bases for J; bases not matched to a gene: 11. Germline-derived CDR1 and CDR2 are LNHDA and SQIVND (reference sequence). The CDR3 here is CASRFDRGYRNTIYF. CDR3 in DNA: TGTGCCAGTCGTTTCGACAGGGGATACAGAAACACCATATATTTT.

The rearrangement links TRBV30 to TRBJ1-6, with TRBD1 identical over 7 bases. The CDR3 loop spans 13 amino acids. Germline CDR1 and CDR2: GTSNPN and SVGIG (reference sequence). The V gene end was trimmed by 4 bases and the J gene end by 13 bases; junction bases not matched to a gene: 10. In DNA, the CDR3 is TGTGCCTGGACCGGGACAGATGGATCTCCCCTCCACTTT. Translation: CAWTGTDGSPLHF.

The chain carries TRBV3-1 (or the pseudogene TRBV3-2) and TRBJ1-1; D ambiguous. CDR1 and CDR2 from the germline V gene are LGHDT and YNNKEL (reference sequence). Trimming removed 4 bases from V and 4 bases from J, with 16 bases in between. This CDR3 spans 15 amino acids. CDR3 sequence: CASSPPRSGATEAFF. In DNA form, the CDR3 reads TGTGCCAGCAGCCCACCTCGGAGTGGAGCCACTGAAGCTTTCTTT.

The chain uses TRBV5-4 and TRBJ2-3; D is unresolved. CDR3 length: 12 amino acids. Germline V lookup: CDR1 SGHNT, CDR2 YYREEE (reference sequence). The germline V and J ends were trimmed by 0 bases and 3 bases, with 2 bases remaining between them. CDR3: CASSLATDTQYF. DNA of the CDR3: TGTGCCAGCAGCTTGGCAACAGATACGCAGTATTTT.